This T cell receptor beta chain originates from a study of CD8 T cells in ankylosing spondylitis. General study findings and limits: One TCR beta motif, made up of eight highly homologous variants, appeared characteristic of ankylosing spondylitis blood. Some of the motif variants had earlier been found in reactive arthritis patients' fluid and blood.

TCRdb fed the 5' RACE reads into MiXCR, producing one record per CDR3 protein. The data contain more than 400,000 distinct CDR3 sequences, under 5.5% of them singletons. The CDR3 has 16 amino acids. Germline loops: CDR1 ENHRY, CDR2 SYGVKD. With V trimmed by 5 bases and J by 3 bases, 13 bases remained unmatched. As concerns this clonotype: What it binds is not known.

The rearrangement links TRBV10-3 to TRBJ2-7; TRBD1 agrees at 7 bases. The specimen was blood, either unsorted or a sorted T cell fraction (not recorded which). This TCR came from a male donor with ankylosing spondylitis. The CDR3 DNA is TGTGCCATCAGTCGCTCCTCCGACAGGGCCAACTACGAGCAGTACTTC. Amino acid sequence: CAISRSSDRANYEQYF.